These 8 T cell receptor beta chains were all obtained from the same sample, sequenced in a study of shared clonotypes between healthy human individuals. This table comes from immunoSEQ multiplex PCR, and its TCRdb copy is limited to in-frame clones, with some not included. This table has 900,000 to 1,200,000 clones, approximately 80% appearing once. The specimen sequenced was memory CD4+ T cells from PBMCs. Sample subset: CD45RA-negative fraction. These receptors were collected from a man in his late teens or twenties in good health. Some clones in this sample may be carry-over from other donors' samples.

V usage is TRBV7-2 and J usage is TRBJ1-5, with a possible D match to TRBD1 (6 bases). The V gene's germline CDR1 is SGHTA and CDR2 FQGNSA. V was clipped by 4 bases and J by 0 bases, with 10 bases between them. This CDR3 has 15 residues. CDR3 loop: CASSSTGSSNQPQHF. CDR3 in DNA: TGTGCCAGCAGCTCTACAGGGAGTAGCAATCAGCCCCAGCATTTT.

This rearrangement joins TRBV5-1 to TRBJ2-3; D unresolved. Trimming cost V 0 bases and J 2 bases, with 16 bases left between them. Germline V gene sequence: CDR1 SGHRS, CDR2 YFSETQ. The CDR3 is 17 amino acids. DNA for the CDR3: TGCGCCAGCAGCTTGGGTCACTCCATTTTGTACACAGATACGCAGTATTTT. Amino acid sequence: CASSLGHSILYTDTQYF.

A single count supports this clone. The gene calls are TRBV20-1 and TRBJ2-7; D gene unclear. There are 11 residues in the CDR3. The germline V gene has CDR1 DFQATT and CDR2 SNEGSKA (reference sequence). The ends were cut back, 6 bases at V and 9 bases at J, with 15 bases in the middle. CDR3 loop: CSALELSGQYF. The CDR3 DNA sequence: TGCAGTGCGCTTGAACTTTCCGGGCAGTACTTC.

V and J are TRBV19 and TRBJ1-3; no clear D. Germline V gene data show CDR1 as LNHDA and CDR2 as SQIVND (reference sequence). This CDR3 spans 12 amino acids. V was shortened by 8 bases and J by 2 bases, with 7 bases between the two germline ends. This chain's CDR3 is CASSGAGNTIYF. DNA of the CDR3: TGTGCCAGTTCCGGGGCTGGAAACACCATATATTTT.

This CDR3 is CASSVGQVGNTIYF. The CDR3 DNA sequence: TGCGCCAGCAGCGTAGGACAGGTTGGAAACACCATATATTTT. The chain employs TRBV5-1 and TRBJ1-3; 7 positions agree with TRBD1. J gave up 3 bases and V 4 bases, and 4 bases lay outside the gene matches. From germline, CDR1 is SGHRS and CDR2 YFSETQ. The CDR3 covers 14 residues.

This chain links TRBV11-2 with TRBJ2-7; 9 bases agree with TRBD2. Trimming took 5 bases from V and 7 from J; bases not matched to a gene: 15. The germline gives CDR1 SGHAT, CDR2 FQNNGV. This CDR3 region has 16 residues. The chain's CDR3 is CASSPLAGEVVGEQYF. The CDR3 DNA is TGTGCCAGCAGCCCGTTAGCGGGAGAGGTAGTAGGGGAGCAGTACTTC.

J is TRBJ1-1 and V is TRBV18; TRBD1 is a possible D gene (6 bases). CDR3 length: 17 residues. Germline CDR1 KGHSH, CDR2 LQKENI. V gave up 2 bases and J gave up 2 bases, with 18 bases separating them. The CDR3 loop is CASSPTLGQSFNTEAFF. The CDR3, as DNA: TGTGCCAGCTCACCAACCCTGGGACAATCTTTTAACACTGAAGCTTTCTTT.

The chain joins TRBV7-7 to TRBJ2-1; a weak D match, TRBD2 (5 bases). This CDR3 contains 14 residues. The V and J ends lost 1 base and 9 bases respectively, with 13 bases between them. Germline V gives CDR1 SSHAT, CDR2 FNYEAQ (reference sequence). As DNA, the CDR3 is TGTGCCAGCAGCTTAGAAACGCTAGCTTCTGAGCAGTTCTTC. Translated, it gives CASSLETLASEQFF. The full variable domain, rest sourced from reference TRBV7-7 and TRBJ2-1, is GAGVSQSPRYKVTKRGQDVTLRCDPISSHATLYWYQQALGQGPEFLTYFNYEAQPDKSGLPSDRFSAERPEGSISTLTIQRTEQRDSAMYRCASSLETLASEQFFGPGTRLTVL.